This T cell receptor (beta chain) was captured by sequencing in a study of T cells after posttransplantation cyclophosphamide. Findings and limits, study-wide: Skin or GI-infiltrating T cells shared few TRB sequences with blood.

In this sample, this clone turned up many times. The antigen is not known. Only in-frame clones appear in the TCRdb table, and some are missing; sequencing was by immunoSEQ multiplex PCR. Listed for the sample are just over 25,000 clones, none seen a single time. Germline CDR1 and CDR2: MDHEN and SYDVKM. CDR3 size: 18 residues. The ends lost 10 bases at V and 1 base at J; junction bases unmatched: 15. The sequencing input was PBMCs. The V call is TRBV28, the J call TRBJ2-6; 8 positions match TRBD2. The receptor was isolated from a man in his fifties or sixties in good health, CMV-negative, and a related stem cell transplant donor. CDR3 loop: CAIPGGGARGSGANVLTF. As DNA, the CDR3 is TGTGCCATCCCGGGAGGGGGGGCAAGGGGGTCTGGGGCCAACGTCCTGACTTTC.